This entry lists 27 T cell receptor beta chains sequenced from one sample in a study of post-analysis software for immune sequencing data. Study-wide findings and caveats: Roughly 5 TRBV segments, TRBV5-6, TRBV5-1 and TRBV20-1 among them, were found more frequent in patients than controls.

Their target antigens are unknown. The authors incorporated unique molecular identifiers into the TCR beta cDNA libraries. TCRdb re-called the PCR reads through MiXCR, storing one row per CDR3 protein. The sample comprises a few hundred thousand distinct CDR3 sequences, less than 40% of which are singletons, and 4.5% to 5.5% rests with the top ten. Sequenced material: blood. The receptor source for this set is a girl aged 5 to 17 with multiple sclerosis.

This clonotype was counted a few times. A much larger clone sits a single nucleotide away, making a read error possible. J is TRBJ1-2 and V is TRBV5-6; D remains unclear. The germline CDR1 and CDR2 sequences are SGHDT and YYEEEE. This CDR3 has 14 amino acids. CDR3 in DNA: TGTGCCAGCAGCTTGATCGCCGCTACGGATGGCTGCACCTTC. Protein product: CASSLIAATDGCTF. Drawing the rest from reference TRBV5-6 and TRBJ1-2, the complete variable domain is DAGVTQSPTHLIKTRGQQVTLRCSPKSGHDTVSWYQQALGQGPQFIFQYYEEEERQRGNFPDRFSGHQFPNYSSELNVNALLLGDSALYLCASSLIAATDGCTFGSGTRLTVV.

This clonotype has ten or more counts. The J gene is TRBJ2-3, the V gene TRBV6-1; 10 bases are a match to TRBD2. The trim removed 1 base at V and 1 base at J, leaving 2 bases unmatched. The CDR3 sequence is 16 residues long. Per the germline V gene, CDR1 is MNHNS and CDR2 is SASEGT. Here the CDR3 DNA reads TGTGCCAGCAGTGAAGTTAGCGGGGGGCGCACAGATACGCAGTATTTT. It specifies CASSEVSGGRTDTQYF.

The chain's CDR3 is CASSERSGGADGYTF. Here the CDR3 DNA reads TGTGCCAGCAGTGAAAGGTCAGGGGGCGCAGATGGCTACACCTTC. V gene TRBV6-1 combines with J gene TRBJ1-2; 8 positions agree with TRBD1. Germline V gene sequence: CDR1 MNHNS, CDR2 SASEGT. With V trimmed by 2 bases and J by 6 bases, 8 bases remained unmatched. This CDR3 spans 15 amino acids.

Note on this clonotype: A clone one base away is much larger, so this may be a read error. V is TRBV7-9 and J is TRBJ1-2; D remains unclear. CDR3 length equals 9 residues. The germline CDR1 and CDR2 sequences are SEHNR and FQNEAQ (reference sequence). The CDR3 sequence is CASSASYIF. The DNA of the CDR3 is TGTGCCAGCAGCGCCAGCTACATCTTC.

This clonotype has a count of ten or more. This rearrangement joins TRBV7-9 to TRBJ2-1; D remains unclear. Looked up from germline, CDR1 is SEHNR and CDR2 is FQNEAQ (reference sequence). CDR3 length equals 14 residues. V was clipped by 7 bases and J by 3 bases, with 13 bases between them. The CDR3, as DNA: TGTGCCAGCACCAAAGGGCAGGTCTACAATGAGCAGTTCTTC. It yields the protein CASTKGQVYNEQFF.

The chain joins TRBV7-9 to TRBJ2-3; a weak D match, TRBD2 (6 bases). Germline V gene sequence: CDR1 SEHNR, CDR2 FQNEAQ (reference sequence). This CDR3 is 15 amino acids long. Trimming stripped 7 bases from V and 6 bases from J, with 20 bases between. The CDR3 loop reads CASNRAGTGTDTQYF. CDR3 DNA sequence: TGTGCCAGCAATCGGGCGGGAACGGGAACGGATACGCAGTATTTT.

This clonotype occurred many times. The genes are TRBV5-1 and TRBJ2-3; 7 bases are shared with TRBD2. Germline values: CDR1 SGHRS, CDR2 YFSETQ. The CDR3 contains 17 residues. J was trimmed by 9 bases and V by 0 bases; bases with no gene match: 16. DNA for the CDR3: TGCGCCAGCAGCTTGGGTGGGACTACAGCTTCTTCCGGAACGCAGTATTTT. Its translation: CASSLGGTTASSGTQYF. Full variable domain (rest looked up from reference TRBV5-1 and TRBJ2-3): KAGVTQTPRYLIKTRGQQVTLSCSPISGHRSVSWYQQTPGQGLQFLFEYFSETQRNKGNFPGRFSGRQFSNSRSEMNVSTLELGDSALYLCASSLGGTTASSGTQYFGPGTRLTVL.

This clonotype was detected many times. This chain uses TRBV5-1 with TRBJ2-3; TRBD2 matches at 9 bases. The CDR3 is 14 residues long. From germline, CDR1 is SGHRS and CDR2 YFSETQ. V shed 0 bases and J 4 bases; nucleotides not matched to a gene: 0. The CDR3 is CASSLGTSADTQYF. CDR3 in DNA: TGCGCCAGCAGCTTGGGGACTAGCGCAGATACGCAGTATTTT.

This clonotype was observed many times. The V call is TRBV5-1, the J call TRBJ1-1; TRBD1 is a possible D gene (6 bases). The CDR3 has 13 residues. V dropped 2 bases and J dropped 4 bases, with 9 bases sitting between them. Germline CDR1 SGHRS, CDR2 YFSETQ. The CDR3 region has the DNA TGCGCCAGCAGCTTCCCAGGGGCCACTGAAGCTTTCTTT. The encoded protein is CASSFPGATEAFF.

This clonotype was detected many times. The V call is TRBV7-2, the J call TRBJ2-5, with 8 bases aligning to TRBD2. CDR1 SGHTA and CDR2 FQGNSA come from the germline V gene. The CDR3 extends over 13 amino acids. After removal of 3 bases from V and 5 bases from J, the junction contained 2 bases not matched to a gene. This chain's CDR3 is CASSFPGGETQYF. CDR3 DNA sequence: TGTGCCAGCAGCTTCCCGGGGGGGGAGACCCAGTACTTC.

This clonotype turned up a few times. J is TRBJ2-1 and V is TRBV5-1; 14 bases agree with TRBD2. The CDR3 has 16 residues. Germline V CDR1 and CDR2: SGHRS, YFSETQ. V lost 1 base, J lost 8 bases, and 5 bases stayed unmatched. CDR3 sequence: CASSLPGTSGSDEQFF. CDR3 sequence (DNA): TGCGCCAGCAGCTTGCCTGGGACTAGCGGGAGTGATGAGCAGTTCTTC.

At least ten counts were recorded for this clonotype. This sequence joins TRBV5-1 and TRBJ2-7; 8 bases line up with TRBD2. Germline-derived CDR1 and CDR2 are SGHRS and YFSETQ. The CDR3 is 17 amino acids. The V segment lost 4 bases and the J segment 0 bases; nucleotides outside the gene matches: 12. The CDR3 region has the DNA TGCGCCAGCAGCCTGTCGCCCTCGGGAGGGGGCTCCTACGAGCAGTACTTC. Protein: CASSLSPSGGGSYEQYF.

Only a few counts were recorded for this clonotype. The chain is built from TRBV5-1 and TRBJ1-1; D gene unclear. Germline loops: CDR1 SGHRS, CDR2 YFSETQ. The CDR3 is 14 amino acids. V dropped 8 bases and J dropped 3 bases, with 17 bases sitting between them. The CDR3 reads CASKTPTQDTEAFF. The CDR3 DNA sequence: TGCGCCAGTAAGACACCAACGCAGGACACTGAAGCTTTCTTT.

This clonotype was seen ten or more times. Here the CDR3 reads CASSPDGSSYNEQFF. CDR3 DNA: TGTGCCAGCAGTCCCGACGGGTCTTCCTACAATGAGCAGTTCTTC. The chain uses TRBV18 and TRBJ2-1; no definite D call. Trimming stripped 8 bases from V and 1 base from J, with 15 bases between. Germline values: CDR1 KGHSH, CDR2 LQKENI. The length of the CDR3 is 15 residues. Drawing the rest from reference TRBV18 and TRBJ2-1, the complete variable domain is NAGVMQNPRHLVRRRGQEARLRCSPMKGHSHVYWYRQLPEEGLKFMVYLQKENIIDESGMPKERFSAEFPKEGPSILRIQQVVRGDSAAYFCASSPDGSSYNEQFFGPGTRLTVL.

This rearrangement joins TRBV5-6 to TRBJ2-2; possibly TRBD1 for D (6 bases). CDR1 and CDR2 (germline): SGHDT, YYEEEE. V lost 3 bases to trimming and J lost 4 bases, with 13 bases between them. There are 15 residues in the CDR3. The CDR3 loop is CASSSTGKSTGELFF. In nucleotides, the CDR3 is TGTGCCAGCAGCTCAACAGGGAAGAGCACCGGGGAGCTGTTTTTT.

The rearrangement links TRBV20-1 to TRBJ2-6; D not resolved. This CDR3 contains 15 residues. Germline CDR1 is DFQATT and CDR2 is SNEGSKA (reference sequence). Between the trimmed V and J ends, which lost 5 bases and 2 bases, there was a span of 13 bases. CDR3 in amino acids: CSASLALTGANVLTF. For the CDR3, the DNA is TGCAGTGCTTCGTTAGCCCTAACTGGGGCCAACGTCCTGACTTTC.

This clonotype was detected only a few times. The chain uses TRBV7-2 and TRBJ1-5, with 7 bases identical to TRBD1. The CDR3 totals 16 residues. Germline loops: CDR1 SGHTA, CDR2 FQGNSA. V gave up 0 bases and J gave up 1 base; unmatched junction bases: 3. The CDR3 reads CASSLAGQWSNQPQHF. DNA of the CDR3: TGTGCCAGCAGCTTAGCGGGACAGTGGAGCAATCAGCCCCAGCATTTT.

The sample holds many counts of this clonotype. The J gene is TRBJ2-6, the V gene TRBV6-2 or TRBV6-3; D is uncertain. V was cut by 0 bases and J by 3 bases, with 6 bases left in between. The CDR3 length is 15 residues. The germline V gene has CDR1 MNHEY and CDR2 SVGEGT. The CDR3 DNA reads TGTGCCAGCAGTTACTCCGAGGATGGGGCCAACGTCCTGACTTTC. Translated: CASSYSEDGANVLTF.

Points on this clonotype: A much larger clone is a single base away; this may be a read error. This chain connects TRBV6-5 to TRBJ2-3, with 9 bases fitting TRBD2. Germline lookup yields CDR1 MNHEY and CDR2 SVGAGI. CDR3 length: 14 amino acids. The CDR3 protein is CASSSGGHTDTRYF. In nucleotides, the CDR3 is TGTGCCAGCAGTAGCGGGGGGCACACAGATACGCGGTATTTT.

The rearrangement links TRBV28 to TRBJ1-1; the D gene is possibly TRBD1 (6 bases). Germline values: CDR1 MDHEN, CDR2 SYDVKM. V lost 7 bases to trimming and J lost 5 bases, with 11 bases between them. The CDR3 is 12 amino acids. The CDR3 reads CASTDRGTEAFF. The CDR3 nucleotides are TGTGCCAGCACTGATAGGGGGACTGAAGCTTTCTTT. The full variable domain, with the rest looked up from reference TRBV28 and TRBJ1-1, is DVKVTQSSRYLVKRTGEKVFLECVQDMDHENMFWYRQDPGLGLRLIYFSYDVKMKEKGDIPEGYSVSREKKERFSLILESASTNQTSMYLCASTDRGTEAFFGQGTRLTVV.

The CDR3 here is CATVGGRYNEQFF. The CDR3 nucleotides read TGTGCCACCGTAGGCGGACGGTACAATGAGCAGTTCTTC. The V call is TRBV27, the J call TRBJ2-1, with no clear D. V dropped 10 bases and J dropped 4 bases, with 14 bases sitting between them. Germline V gene sequence: CDR1 MNHEY, CDR2 SMNVEV (reference sequence). This CDR3 spans 13 amino acids.

This clonotype was seen many times. This chain uses TRBV5-1 with TRBJ1-6; D remains unclear. This CDR3 has 15 amino acids. The germline gives CDR1 SGHRS, CDR2 YFSETQ. Deletions cut 3 bases from V and 7 bases from J, with 14 bases between. CDR3 protein: CASSSDGIRNSPLHF. The CDR3 region has the DNA TGCGCCAGCAGCTCGGACGGTATTCGGAATTCACCCCTCCACTTT.

In this sample, this clonotype turned up many times. The chain uses TRBV7-2 and TRBJ2-5; D might be TRBD1 (5 bases). The CDR3 runs to 13 residues. Trimming pared 3 bases from V and 4 bases from J, leaving 9 bases between. Germline values: CDR1 SGHTA, CDR2 FQGNSA. The CDR3 loop is CASSFRQGETQYF. CDR3 in DNA: TGTGCCAGCAGCTTTCGCCAGGGAGAGACCCAGTACTTC.

In its sample, this clonotype was seen many times. The rearrangement links TRBV2 to TRBJ1-2; a weak D match, TRBD1 (5 bases). The CDR3 is 14 residues long. Germline assignment: CDR1 SNHLY and CDR2 FYNNEI. The V end was cut by 0 bases, the J end by 8 bases, with 13 bases between. CDR3 residues: CASSEARGAGGYTF. In DNA, the CDR3 is TGTGCCAGCAGTGAAGCGCGAGGGGCAGGGGGCTACACCTTC.

Ten or more counts support this clonotype. The chain couples TRBV12-3 or TRBV12-4 to TRBJ2-5, with TRBD2 matching over 8 bases. The V gene end was trimmed by 7 bases and the J gene end by 5 bases; junction bases not matched to a gene: 12. There are 15 residues in the CDR3. CDR3 DNA: TGTGCCAGCACCTCGGGTAGCGGGGTGGTGGAGACCCAGTACTTC. Its protein is CASTSGSGVVETQYF.

The chain recombines TRBV7-2 with TRBJ1-2; 12 nucleotides align to TRBD1. The CDR3 has 15 amino acids. J gave up 5 bases and V 4 bases, and 5 bases lay outside the gene matches. Germline values: CDR1 SGHTA, CDR2 FQGNSA. The CDR3 sequence is CASSSGTGGGYGYTF. The CDR3 nucleotides read TGTGCCAGCAGCTCCGGGACAGGGGGCGGGTATGGCTACACCTTC.

This clonotype was detected ten times or more. The V gene is TRBV6-5, the J gene TRBJ2-5; D not certain. This CDR3 is 14 amino acids long. The V end lost 1 base, the J end lost 4 bases, and 10 bases lay between the germline ends. Germline V gives CDR1 MNHEY, CDR2 SVGAGI. This CDR3 reads CASSYYPVRETQYF. CDR3 coding DNA: TGTGCCAGCAGTTACTACCCAGTCCGAGAGACCCAGTACTTC.